Following are 31 T cell receptor beta chains from one sample sequenced in a study of beta chain features in type 1 diabetes. Expressed TCRB transcripts were sequenced, since all the RNA that had been isolated was reverse transcribed. Libraries were prepared by immunoSEQ multiplex PCR; TCRdb keeps only in-frame clonotypes and omits some of them. The data show tens of thousands of clones, with around a third seen just once and approximately 0.46% held by the top ten. The sequenced sample consisted of stem cell memory CD4+ T cells from blood. The receptors come from a woman younger than 35 in good health.

V gene TRBV25-1 combines with J gene TRBJ1-4, with 9 bases fitting TRBD1. Per the germline V gene, CDR1 is MGHDK and CDR2 is SYGVNS. This CDR3 comprises 15 residues. Germline trimming cut 3 bases from V and 7 bases from J; bases unmatched to any gene: 6. CDR3 residues: CASSDTGTGSEKLFF. The CDR3 nucleotides read TGTGCCAGCAGTGATACCGGGACAGGGAGTGAAAAACTGTTTTTT.

This clone was picked up a small number of times. The chain combines TRBV7-2 with TRBJ2-7; D gene unclear. Trimming removed 5 bases at V and 0 bases at J, with 8 bases between. Germline V gene sequence: CDR1 SGHTA, CDR2 FQGNSA. CDR3 size: 13 residues. CDR3 in amino acids: CASSLSYSYEQYF. In DNA, the CDR3 is TGTGCCAGCAGCCTTTCCTACTCCTACGAGCAGTACTTC.

The chain links TRBV5-8 to TRBJ1-4; 7 bases are a match to TRBD1. This CDR3 comprises 17 residues. Germline assignment: CDR1 SGHTS and CDR2 YDEGEE. The J segment lost 8 bases and the V segment lost 1 base, leaving 14 bases of the junction unmatched. For the CDR3, the DNA is TGTGCCAGCAGCTTGAAGGGTGGACAGGCCGTTGGGGAAAAACTGTTTTTT. Protein product: CASSLKGGQAVGEKLFF. Variable domain in full (rest from reference TRBV5-8 and TRBJ1-4): EAGVTQSPTHLIKTRGQQATLRCSPISGHTSVYWYQQALGLGLQFLLWYDEGEERNRGNFPPRFSGRQFPNYSSELNVNALELEDSALYLCASSLKGGQAVGEKLFFGSGTQLSVL.

The table lists this clone with a few counts. J is TRBJ2-3 and V is TRBV12-5; D remains ambiguous. V shed 0 bases and J shed 2 bases, with 12 bases lying between them. The length of the CDR3 is 16 residues. Germline CDR1 and CDR2: LGHNT and FRNRAP. The CDR3 sequence is CASGLVKFLITDTQYF. CDR3 in DNA: TGTGCTAGTGGTTTGGTAAAGTTTCTAATCACAGATACGCAGTATTTT. Drawing the rest from reference TRBV12-5 and TRBJ2-3, the complete variable domain is DARVTQTPRHKVTEMGQEVTMRCQPILGHNTVFWYRQTMMQGLELLAYFRNRAPLDDSGMPKDRFSAEMPDATLATLKIQPSEPRDSAVYFCASGLVKFLITDTQYFGPGTRLTVL.

This rearrangement joins TRBV7-2 to TRBJ2-7; 8 bases are shared with TRBD1. With 5 bases clipped from V and 6 bases from J, the junction kept 3 bases outside the gene matches. Germline CDR1 and CDR2: SGHTA and FQGNSA. The CDR3 contains 12 residues. The CDR3 spells CASSPGQGEQYF. Here the CDR3 DNA reads TGTGCCAGCAGCCCAGGACAGGGCGAGCAGTACTTC.

This clone was picked up one time. The chain has TRBV5-6 and TRBJ1-5; a weak D match, TRBD1 (5 bases). Germline V CDR1 and CDR2: SGHDT, YYEEEE. V was pared by 4 bases and J by 5 bases, with 13 bases between. This CDR3 contains 14 residues. CDR3 sequence reads: CASSDRGGDQPQHF. In DNA form, the CDR3 reads TGTGCCAGCAGCGACCGCGGGGGGGATCAGCCCCAGCATTTT.

The chain uses TRBV5-1 and TRBJ2-5; D remains unclear. Trimming shortened V by 3 bases and J by 2 bases, and 14 bases separated the two germline ends. The CDR3 spans 15 residues. Germline V lookup: CDR1 SGHRS, CDR2 YFSETQ. This chain's CDR3 is CASSSMTNRQETQYF. For the CDR3, the DNA is TGCGCCAGCAGCTCAATGACAAACCGACAAGAGACCCAGTACTTC.

The chain has TRBV6-6 and TRBJ1-2, with 9 bases lining up with TRBD1. CDR1 MNHNY and CDR2 SVGAGI come from the germline V gene (reference sequence). The junction had 4 bases not matched to a gene; V was cut back by 4 bases and J by 7 bases. This CDR3 has 13 residues. The CDR3 sequence is CASSLGQGSGYTF. Here the CDR3 DNA reads TGTGCCAGCAGTTTGGGACAGGGCTCTGGCTACACCTTC.

V is TRBV11-3 and J is TRBJ1-1, with D tentatively TRBD1 (5 bases). In germline, CDR1 is SGHNT, CDR2 YENEEA. The CDR3 runs 11 residues. The V end was cut by 4 bases, the J end by 8 bases, with 8 bases between. The CDR3 coding sequence is TGTGCCAGCAGCTCGCGGACAGAAGCTTTCTTT. It specifies CASSSRTEAFF.

This clone was recorded a few times. The sample has other DNA sequences that encode this CDR3 too. Written as DNA, the CDR3 is TGTGCCAGCTCACCGGACAGGGCAGATACGCAGTATTTT. It yields the protein CASSPDRADTQYF. The V gene is TRBV18, the J gene TRBJ2-3, with 8 bases fitting TRBD1. V trimming: 3 bases; J trimming: 4 bases; junction bases outside the gene matches: 0. The germline CDR1 and CDR2 sequences are KGHSH and LQKENI. The CDR3 sequence is 13 residues long.

The gene calls are TRBV4-3 and TRBJ2-1; D may be TRBD2 (6 bases). Germline V gene sequence: CDR1 LGHNA, CDR2 YSLEER. CDR3 length equals 14 residues. Trimming pared 1 base from V and 7 bases from J, leaving 11 bases between. The CDR3 loop is CASSQVAGGNEQFF. The CDR3 DNA sequence: TGCGCCAGCAGCCAAGTCGCCGGGGGAAATGAGCAGTTCTTC.

This rearrangement joins TRBV6-6 to TRBJ2-7; TRBD1 agrees at 10 bases. Germline CDR1 and CDR2: MNHNY and SVGAGI (reference sequence). The CDR3 totals 14 residues. V lost 8 bases to trimming and J lost 2 bases; unmatched junction nucleotides: 6. The CDR3 nucleotides are TGTGCCAGCTTGCTCGGGACAGGGGCCTACGAGCAGTACTTC. Its protein is CASLLGTGAYEQYF.

This clone was recorded a few times. The chain combines TRBV19 with TRBJ2-7; 7 positions agree with TRBD1. V was clipped by 6 bases and J by 1 base; unmatched bases: 12. The CDR3 runs 16 residues. The germline gives CDR1 LNHDA, CDR2 SQIVND (reference sequence). Here the CDR3 reads CASSLSRRQGSYEQYF. The CDR3 region has the DNA TGTGCCAGTAGCCTAAGCAGAAGACAGGGATCCTACGAGCAGTACTTC.

This clone was picked up a small number of times. The chain employs TRBV19 and TRBJ2-1; no definite D call. Trimming left V 3 bases short and J 5 bases short, with 5 bases between. The length of the CDR3 is 12 residues. The germline V gene encodes CDR1 LNHDA and CDR2 SQIVND (reference sequence). The CDR3 DNA is TGTGCCAGTAGTATCCCCAACAATGAGCAGTTCTTC. It translates to CASSIPNNEQFF.

V and J are TRBV30 and TRBJ1-5; 9 positions match TRBD1. Germline trimming cut 2 bases from V and 6 bases from J; bases unmatched to any gene: 5. CDR3 size: 14 residues. The germline V gene encodes CDR1 GTSNPN and CDR2 SVGIG (reference sequence). This chain's CDR3 is CAWSKGQGVQPQHF. The CDR3 DNA follows: TGTGCCTGGAGTAAGGGACAGGGTGTTCAGCCCCAGCATTTT.

The chain links TRBV5-1 to TRBJ2-7; 7 positions match TRBD1. The CDR3 has 12 residues. Germline V CDR1 and CDR2: SGHRS, YFSETQ. After removal of 5 bases from V and 5 bases from J, the junction contained 4 bases not matched to a gene. The chain's CDR3 is CASSFQGDEQYF. CDR3 DNA: TGCGCCAGCAGTTTCCAGGGGGACGAGCAGTACTTC.

The chain combines TRBV19 with TRBJ2-5; 10 bases map to TRBD1. Trimming took 6 bases from V and 5 from J; bases not matched to a gene: 15. CDR3 length: 17 amino acids. The germline CDR1 and CDR2 sequences are LNHDA and SQIVND (reference sequence). CDR3 nucleotide sequence: TGTGCCAGTAGAATCCGATTAGACAGGGGGCGAGGGGAGACCCAGTACTTC. This translates into CASRIRLDRGRGETQYF.

The chain couples TRBV5-4 to TRBJ1-4, with unresolved D. CDR1 is SGHNT and CDR2 is YYREEE in the germline V gene (reference sequence). V was trimmed by 2 bases and J by 8 bases, leaving 16 bases between them. The CDR3 totals 15 residues. The CDR3 coding sequence is TGTGCCAGCAGCTTTGAGATAGGGAGAGGCGAAAAACTGTTTTTT. It codes for CASSFEIGRGEKLFF. The full variable domain, rest sourced from reference TRBV5-4 and TRBJ1-4, is ETGVTQSPTHLIKTRGQQVTLRCSSQSGHNTVSWYQQALGQGPQFIFQYYREEENGRGNFPPRFSGLQFPNYSSELNVNALELDDSALYLCASSFEIGRGEKLFFGSGTQLSVL.

The chain is built from TRBV11-1 and TRBJ2-2, with D maybe TRBD2 (5 bases). Germline CDR1 reads SGHAT; CDR2 reads FQDESV (reference sequence). Trimming cost V 3 bases and J 5 bases, with 7 bases left between them. This CDR3 region has 13 residues. The CDR3 region has the DNA TGTGCCAGCAGCTTGAGGGAAACCGGGGAGCTGTTTTTT. It is translated as CASSLRETGELFF. The full variable domain, in which reference TRBV11-1 and TRBJ2-2 provide the parts outside the CDR3, is EAEVAQSPRYKITEKSQAVAFWCDPISGHATLYWYRQILGQGPELLVQFQDESVVDDSQLPKDRFSAERLKGVDSTLKIQPAELGDSAMYLCASSLRETGELFFGEGSRLTVL.

This clone was found a few times. This rearrangement joins TRBV9 to TRBJ1-1, with D unresolved. The V gene's germline CDR1 is SGDLS and CDR2 YYNGEE. V lost 0 bases and J lost 7, with 19 bases in between. This CDR3 comprises 16 residues. This CDR3 is CASSVGRTGSLDEAFF. The CDR3 DNA reads as TGTGCCAGCAGCGTAGGGCGGACGGGGAGCCTAGATGAAGCTTTCTTT. Using reference TRBV9 and TRBJ1-1 for the parts outside the CDR3, the full variable domain is DSGVTQTPKHLITATGQRVTLRCSPRSGDLSVYWYQQSLDQGLQFLIQYYNGEERAKGNILERFSAQQFPDLHSELNLSSLELGDSALYFCASSVGRTGSLDEAFFGQGTRLTVV.

This clone has a handful of counts. The chain joins TRBV9 to TRBJ1-1; D is unclear. V shed 0 bases and J shed 1 base, with 10 bases lying between them. Germline V gene sequence: CDR1 SGDLS, CDR2 YYNGEE. The CDR3 has 15 residues. CDR3 in amino acids: CASSVDERPNTEAFF. The DNA for the CDR3 is TGTGCCAGCAGCGTAGATGAGAGGCCGAACACTGAAGCTTTCTTT. Full variable domain (remainder filled in from reference TRBV9 and TRBJ1-1): DSGVTQTPKHLITATGQRVTLRCSPRSGDLSVYWYQQSLDQGLQFLIQYYNGEERAKGNILERFSAQQFPDLHSELNLSSLELGDSALYFCASSVDERPNTEAFFGQGTRLTVV.

The rearrangement joins TRBV5-6 to TRBJ2-5; D is possibly TRBD1 (5 bases). Between the trimmed V and J ends, which lost 1 base and 5 bases, there was a span of 12 bases. The CDR3 has 14 amino acids. The germline gives CDR1 SGHDT, CDR2 YYEEEE. The CDR3, as DNA: TGTGCCAGCAGCTTGCGACAGCCTGGCGAGACCCAGTACTTC. This encodes CASSLRQPGETQYF.

In its sample, this clone was seen a few times. The chain employs TRBV4-3 and TRBJ2-1; perhaps TRBD2 as D (5 bases). CDR1 is LGHNA and CDR2 is YSLEER in the germline V gene. Trimming shortened V by 4 bases and J by 10 bases, and 17 bases separated the two germline ends. This CDR3 has 14 amino acids. In nucleotides, the CDR3 is TGCGCCAGCAGCCTGGGGAATGCGGGCCGGGAGCAGTTCTTC. It specifies CASSLGNAGREQFF.

The J gene is TRBJ1-3, the V gene TRBV4-1; unclear D gene. Germline CDR1 MGHRA, CDR2 YSYEKL. Trimming took 1 base from V and 2 from J, leaving 6 bases between them. This CDR3 is built from 14 residues. CDR3 amino acids: CASSQVETGNTIYF. The CDR3 DNA follows: TGCGCCAGCAGCCAAGTGGAGACTGGAAACACCATATATTTT.

V and J are TRBV5-1 and TRBJ2-1; D possibly corresponds to TRBD2 (6 bases). Germline-derived CDR1 and CDR2 are SGHRS and YFSETQ. V was shortened by 2 bases and J by 4 bases, with 13 bases between the two germline ends. The CDR3 has 15 residues. The CDR3 DNA reads TGCGCCAGCAGCTTCGGGGGTAATCTTTACAATGAGCAGTTCTTC. It encodes CASSFGGNLYNEQFF.

The V call is TRBV5-8, the J call TRBJ1-1, with D maybe TRBD1 (5 bases). V was pared by 2 bases and J by 3 bases, with 8 bases between. CDR1 is SGHTS and CDR2 is YDEGEE in the germline V gene. The CDR3 loop spans 13 amino acids. CDR3 bases: TGTGCCAGCAGCTTCGGAGGGGACACTGAAGCTTTCTTT. Translating gives CASSFGGDTEAFF.

This chain joins TRBV2 and TRBJ2-5; TRBD2 might be the D (6 bases). The DNA end lines up better with TRBJ2-7; the J call may be wrong. Germline V gene data show CDR1 as SNHLY and CDR2 as FYNNEI. The CDR3 contains 12 residues. CDR3 DNA: TGTGCCAGCAGGGGAGGTGGGCCCGAGCAGTACTTC. It translates to CASRGGGPEQYF.

This clone was counted between two and nine times. The rearrangement uses TRBV19 and TRBJ2-1; D is unresolved. Germline V gene data show CDR1 as LNHDA and CDR2 as SQIVND (reference sequence). The CDR3 extends over 16 amino acids. V was pared by 2 bases and J by 0 bases, with 11 bases between. The CDR3, as DNA: TGTGCCAGTAGTATATGGTCTCCACTCTCCTACAATGAGCAGTTCTTC. Translation gives CASSIWSPLSYNEQFF. Full variable domain (rest looked up from reference TRBV19 and TRBJ2-1): DGGITQSPKYLFRKEGQNVTLSCEQNLNHDAMYWYRQDPGQGLRLIYYSQIVNDFQKGDIAEGYSVSREKKESFPLTVTSAQKNPTAFYLCASSIWSPLSYNEQFFGPGTRLTVL.

The rearrangement joins TRBV29-1 to TRBJ1-3; no clear D. This CDR3 spans 16 amino acids. V lost 3 bases to trimming and J lost 2 bases, with 17 bases between them. CDR1 and CDR2 (germline): SQVTM, ANQGSEA. CDR3 coding DNA: TGCAGCGTTGATTGGCAGGAGGGAGTGGCTGGAAACACCATATATTTT. Amino acid sequence: CSVDWQEGVAGNTIYF.

This chain links TRBV21-1 with TRBJ2-6; TRBD1 reflects the table's D call only, with no check against the DNA. TRBV21-1 constitutes a pseudogene. This CDR3 contains 15 residues. DNA of the CDR3: TGTGCCAGCAGTTACACAGGGCCTGGGGCCAACGTCCTGACTTTC. Encoded protein: CASSYTGPGANVLTF.

The V and J genes are TRBV7-6 and TRBJ1-4; 7 bases fit TRBD1. The CDR3 consists of 15 residues. Germline lookup yields CDR1 SGHVS and CDR2 FNYEAQ. V lost 7 bases and J lost 4; bases outside the gene matches: 9. The CDR3 DNA reads TGTGCCAGCACCCTAAGGACAGGCAGTAATGAAAAACTGTTTTTT. Protein product: CASTLRTGSNEKLFF.